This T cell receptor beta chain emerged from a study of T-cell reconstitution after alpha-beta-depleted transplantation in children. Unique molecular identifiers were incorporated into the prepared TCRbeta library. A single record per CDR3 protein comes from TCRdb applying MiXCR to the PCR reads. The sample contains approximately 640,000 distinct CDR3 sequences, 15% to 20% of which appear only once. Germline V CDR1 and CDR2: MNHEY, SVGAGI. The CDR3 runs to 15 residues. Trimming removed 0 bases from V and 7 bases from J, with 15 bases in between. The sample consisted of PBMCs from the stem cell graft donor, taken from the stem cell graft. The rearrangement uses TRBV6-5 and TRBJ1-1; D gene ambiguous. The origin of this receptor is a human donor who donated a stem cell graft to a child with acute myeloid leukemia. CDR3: CASSYSSEFFGEAFF. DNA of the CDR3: TGTGCCAGCAGTTACTCTTCAGAGTTCTTCGGTGAAGCTTTCTTT.